This T cell receptor beta chain stems from a study of T cells after yellow fever vaccination. Overall study results and limits: The presence of abundant clonotypes contaminating from the bulk population was possible in FACS-sorted repertoires.

This clonotype has more than one count but fewer than ten. Its antigen is as yet unknown. Per germline, CDR1 MNHEY and CDR2 SVGAGI. The CDR3 totals 16 residues. Trimming left V 0 bases short and J 0 bases short, with 9 bases between. Making TCR cDNA involved 5'RACE template switching, which added UMIs and a universal primer site. TCRdb independently ran MiXCR on the 5' RACE reads; one entry per CDR3 protein. The data show approximately 510,000 distinct CDR3 sequences, with 21% seen just once and roughly 16% held by the top ten. The receptor's source is a man aged 18 to 30 who received the YFV17D yellow fever vaccine. Sequencing was performed on PBMCs, taken 20 to 25 days after the first yellow fever vaccination. The V and J genes are TRBV6-5 and TRBJ2-1; D may be TRBD1 (6 bases). As DNA, the CDR3 is TGTGCCAGCAGTTACTCGGGGGCGAGCTCCTACAATGAGCAGTTCTTC. Translating gives CASSYSGASSYNEQFF.